These 8 T cell receptor beta chains were sequenced from one sample in a study of blood T cell repertoires in COVID-19. Generated by immunoSEQ multiplex PCR, the TCRdb table keeps only in-frame clones and is missing some. There are 200,000 to 250,000 clones in the sample; around 84% occur only once, and 15% to 20% lies in the top ten. Sequencing was done on a sample of peripheral blood. These receptors all stem from a woman older than 75 with active or convalescent COVID-19.

In this sample, this clone turned up once. The V gene is TRBV7-3, the J gene TRBJ2-3; 9 nucleotides agree with TRBD2. This CDR3 spans 14 amino acids. The V segment lost 10 bases and the J segment 0 bases; nucleotides outside the gene matches: 5. Germline lookup yields CDR1 SGHTA and CDR2 FQGTGA. This CDR3 reads CATATSGSTDTQYF. DNA for the CDR3: TGTGCCACCGCCACTAGCGGGAGCACAGATACGCAGTATTTT.

The CDR3 sequence is CASSAGGSLSRPRRGYEQYF. Written as DNA, the CDR3 is TGTGCCAGCAGCGCAGGGGGTTCACTCTCTCGGCCCCGGCGCGGCTACGAGCAGTACTTC. The gene calls are TRBV2 and TRBJ2-7; 7 bases match TRBD1. The CDR3 is made up of 20 amino acids. With 6 bases clipped from V and 3 bases from J, the junction kept 26 bases outside the gene matches. Germline V lookup: CDR1 SNHLY, CDR2 FYNNEI.

The V call is TRBV30, the J call TRBJ2-5; 9 bases fit TRBD1. CDR3 size: 12 residues. The V gene end was trimmed by 8 bases and the J gene end by 3 bases; junction bases not matched to a gene: 4. CDR1 is GTSNPN, CDR2 SVGIG, per germline (reference sequence). CDR3 sequence (DNA): TGTGCCACGGGACAGGGCGAAGAGACCCAGTACTTC. This sequence encodes CATGQGEETQYF.

This clone has only one observation. Here the CDR3 reads CASSLEGANQPQHF. The CDR3 DNA follows: TGCGCCAGCAGCTTGGAAGGGGCGAATCAGCCCCAGCATTTT. J is TRBJ1-5 and V is TRBV5-1; weak D call: TRBD1 (5 bases). In germline, CDR1 is SGHRS, CDR2 YFSETQ. CDR3 length: 14 amino acids. Between the trimmed V and J ends, which lost 0 bases and 4 bases, there was a span of 8 bases.

The CDR3 sequence: CASSIGRESGNTIYF. The CDR3 region has the DNA TGTGCCAGCAGCATAGGGAGGGAGTCCGGAAACACCATATATTTT. This chain joins TRBV11-3 and TRBJ1-3, with D uncertain. The germline V gene has CDR1 SGHNT and CDR2 YENEEA. The CDR3 sequence is 15 residues long. V was clipped by 5 bases and J by 4 bases, with 15 bases between them. Together with reference TRBV11-3 and TRBJ1-3, the CDR3 gives the full variable domain: EAGVVQSPRYKIIEKKQPVAFWCNPISGHNTLYWYLQNLGQGPELLIRYENEEAVDDSQLPKDRFSAERLKGVDSTLKIQPAELGDSAVYLCASSIGRESGNTIYFGEGSWLTVV.

The rearrangement links TRBV5-1 to TRBJ2-5; D is perhaps TRBD1 (5 bases). This CDR3 is 15 amino acids long. CDR1 and CDR2 from the germline V gene are SGHRS and YFSETQ. Trimming removed 0 bases at V and 1 base at J, with 10 bases between. As DNA, the CDR3 is TGCGCCAGCAGCTTGGGCAGGGCTATCCAAGAGACCCAGTACTTC. This gives the protein CASSLGRAIQETQYF.

The rearrangement uses TRBV27 and TRBJ2-4; 7 bases line up with TRBD2. V lost 3 bases, J lost 1 base, and 0 bases stayed unmatched. CDR3 length equals 14 residues. Germline-derived CDR1 and CDR2 are MNHEY and SMNVEV (reference sequence). CDR3 sequence (DNA): TGTGCCAGCAGTTTGGGGGGGGCCAAAAACATTCAGTACTTC. Protein sequence: CASSLGGAKNIQYF.

The CDR3 nucleotides are TGTGCCAGCAGTGTAGACCGGACAGGGCCGAGCGGCTATGGCTACACCTTC. Its protein is CASSVDRTGPSGYGYTF. The rearrangement uses TRBV5-6 and TRBJ1-2; TRBD1 matches 8 bases. With V trimmed by 5 bases and J by 4 bases, 16 bases remained unmatched. This CDR3 has 17 amino acids. CDR1 is SGHDT and CDR2 is YYEEEE in the germline V gene.